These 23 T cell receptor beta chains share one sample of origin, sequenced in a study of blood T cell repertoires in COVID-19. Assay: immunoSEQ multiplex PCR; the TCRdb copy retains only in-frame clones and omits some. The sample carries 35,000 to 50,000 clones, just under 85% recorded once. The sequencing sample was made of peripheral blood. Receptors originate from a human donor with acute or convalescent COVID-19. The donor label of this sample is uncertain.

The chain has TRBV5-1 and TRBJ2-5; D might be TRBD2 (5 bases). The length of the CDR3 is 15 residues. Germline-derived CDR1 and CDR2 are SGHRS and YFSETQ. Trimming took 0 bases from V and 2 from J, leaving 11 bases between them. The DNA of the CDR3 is TGCGCCAGCAGCTTGGGCCCTAGAGGGCAAGAGACCCAGTACTTC. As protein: CASSLGPRGQETQYF.

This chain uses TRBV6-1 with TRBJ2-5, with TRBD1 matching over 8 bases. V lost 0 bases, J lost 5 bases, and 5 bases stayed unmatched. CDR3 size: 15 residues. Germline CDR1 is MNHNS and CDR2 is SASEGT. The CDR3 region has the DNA TGTGCCAGCAGTGAAGCTTCAGGGGGCCGGGAGACCCAGTACTTC. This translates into CASSEASGGRETQYF.

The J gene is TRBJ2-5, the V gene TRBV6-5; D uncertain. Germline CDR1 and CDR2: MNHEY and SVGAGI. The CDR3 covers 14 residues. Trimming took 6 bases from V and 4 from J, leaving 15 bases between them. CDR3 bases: TGTGCCAGCAGCACTCGCCCAACGGGAGAGACCCAGTACTTC. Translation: CASSTRPTGETQYF.

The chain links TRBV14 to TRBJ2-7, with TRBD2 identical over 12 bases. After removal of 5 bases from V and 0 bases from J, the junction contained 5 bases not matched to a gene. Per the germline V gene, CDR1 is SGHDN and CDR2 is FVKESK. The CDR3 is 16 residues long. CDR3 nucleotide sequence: TGTGCCAGCAGCGGGACTAGCGGGCTGAGCTCCTACGAGCAGTACTTC. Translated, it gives CASSGTSGLSSYEQYF.

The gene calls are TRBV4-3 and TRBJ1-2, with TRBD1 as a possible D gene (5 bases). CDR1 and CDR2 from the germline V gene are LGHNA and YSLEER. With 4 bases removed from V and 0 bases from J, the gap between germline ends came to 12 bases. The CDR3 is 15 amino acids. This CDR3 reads CASSPSQETNYGYTF. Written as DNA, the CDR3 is TGCGCCAGCAGCCCGTCACAGGAGACTAACTATGGCTACACCTTC.

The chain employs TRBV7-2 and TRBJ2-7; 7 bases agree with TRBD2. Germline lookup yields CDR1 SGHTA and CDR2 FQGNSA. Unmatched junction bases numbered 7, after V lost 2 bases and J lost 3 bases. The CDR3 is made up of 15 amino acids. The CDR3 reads CASSLSGGSFYEQYF. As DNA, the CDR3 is TGTGCCAGCAGCTTATCGGGGGGAAGCTTCTACGAGCAGTACTTC.

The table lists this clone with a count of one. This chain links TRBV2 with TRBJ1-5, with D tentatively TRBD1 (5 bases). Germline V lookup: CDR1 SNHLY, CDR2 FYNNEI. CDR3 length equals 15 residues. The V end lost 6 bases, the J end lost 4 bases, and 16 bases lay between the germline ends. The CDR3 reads CASSRSPGMNQPQHF. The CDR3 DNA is TGTGCCAGCAGCCGAAGTCCAGGGATGAATCAGCCCCAGCATTTT.

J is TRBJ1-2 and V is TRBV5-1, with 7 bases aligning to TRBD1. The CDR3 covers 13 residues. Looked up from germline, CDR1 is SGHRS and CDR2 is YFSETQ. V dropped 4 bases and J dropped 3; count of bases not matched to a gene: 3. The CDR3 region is CASSTTGDYGYTF. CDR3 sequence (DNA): TGCGCCAGCAGCACAACAGGGGACTATGGCTACACCTTC.

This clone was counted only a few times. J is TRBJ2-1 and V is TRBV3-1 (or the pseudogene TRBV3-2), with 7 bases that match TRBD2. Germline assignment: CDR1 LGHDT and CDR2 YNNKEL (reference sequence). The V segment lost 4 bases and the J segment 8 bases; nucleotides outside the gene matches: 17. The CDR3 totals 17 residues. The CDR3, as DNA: TGTGCCAGCAGCCCGCCTTACGCCGGGACTAATGTCGATGAGCAGTTCTTC. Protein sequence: CASSPPYAGTNVDEQFF.

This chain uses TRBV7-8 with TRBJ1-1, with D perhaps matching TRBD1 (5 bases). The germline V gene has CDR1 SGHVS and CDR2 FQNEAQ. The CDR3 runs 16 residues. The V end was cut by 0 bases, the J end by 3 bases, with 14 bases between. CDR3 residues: CASSLAGGGGYTEAFF. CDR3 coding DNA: TGTGCCAGCAGCTTAGCTGGGGGGGGAGGGTACACTGAAGCTTTCTTT.

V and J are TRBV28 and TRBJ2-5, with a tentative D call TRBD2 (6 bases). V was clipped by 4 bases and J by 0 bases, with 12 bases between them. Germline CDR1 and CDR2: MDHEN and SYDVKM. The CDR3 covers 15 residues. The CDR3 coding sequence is TGTGCCAGCAGTTCAGGCGGGGAGTACCAAGAGACCCAGTACTTC. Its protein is CASSSGGEYQETQYF. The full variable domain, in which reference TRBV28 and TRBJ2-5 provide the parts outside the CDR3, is DVKVTQSSRYLVKRTGEKVFLECVQDMDHENMFWYRQDPGLGLRLIYFSYDVKMKEKGDIPEGYSVSREKKERFSLILESASTNQTSMYLCASSSGGEYQETQYFGPGTRLLVL.

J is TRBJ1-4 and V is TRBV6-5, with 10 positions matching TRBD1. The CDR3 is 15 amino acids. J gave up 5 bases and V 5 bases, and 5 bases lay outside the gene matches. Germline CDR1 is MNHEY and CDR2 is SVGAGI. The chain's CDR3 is CASSLDRGRNEKLFF. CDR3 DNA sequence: TGTGCCAGCAGTCTAGACAGGGGGCGAAATGAAAAACTGTTTTTT.

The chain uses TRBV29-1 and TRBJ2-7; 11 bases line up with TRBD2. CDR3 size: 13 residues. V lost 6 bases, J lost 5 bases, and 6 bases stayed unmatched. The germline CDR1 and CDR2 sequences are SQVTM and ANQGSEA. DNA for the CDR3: TGCAGCGTAAAACTAGCGGGAGTAAACGAGCAGTACTTC. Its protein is CSVKLAGVNEQYF.

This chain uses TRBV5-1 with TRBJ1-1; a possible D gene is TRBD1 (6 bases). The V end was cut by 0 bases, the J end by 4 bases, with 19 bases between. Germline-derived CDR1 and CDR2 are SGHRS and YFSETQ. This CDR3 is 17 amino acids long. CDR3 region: CASSLAVGATRITEAFF. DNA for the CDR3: TGCGCCAGCAGCTTGGCCGTGGGGGCGACTCGTATCACTGAAGCTTTCTTT.

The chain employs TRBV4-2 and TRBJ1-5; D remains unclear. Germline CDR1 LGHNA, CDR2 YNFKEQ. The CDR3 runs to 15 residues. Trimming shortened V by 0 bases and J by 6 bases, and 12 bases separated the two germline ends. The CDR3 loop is CASSQESRLAQPQHF. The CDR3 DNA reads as TGTGCCAGCAGCCAAGAGTCGAGGCTCGCTCAGCCCCAGCATTTT.

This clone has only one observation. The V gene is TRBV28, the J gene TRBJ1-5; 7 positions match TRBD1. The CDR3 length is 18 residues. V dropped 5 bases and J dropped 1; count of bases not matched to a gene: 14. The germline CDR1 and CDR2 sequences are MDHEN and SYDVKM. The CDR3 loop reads CASSTPSQGWRSNQPQHF. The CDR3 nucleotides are TGTGCCAGCAGTACCCCCTCACAGGGGTGGCGGAGCAATCAGCCCCAGCATTTT.

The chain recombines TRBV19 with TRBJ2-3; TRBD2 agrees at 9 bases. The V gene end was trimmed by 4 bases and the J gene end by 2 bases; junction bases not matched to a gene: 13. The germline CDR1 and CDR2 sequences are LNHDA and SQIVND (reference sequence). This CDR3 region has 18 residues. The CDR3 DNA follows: TGTGCCAGTAGTACCCCTCGACTGCGGGGGGGGCTCACAGATACGCAGTATTTT. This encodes CASSTPRLRGGLTDTQYF.

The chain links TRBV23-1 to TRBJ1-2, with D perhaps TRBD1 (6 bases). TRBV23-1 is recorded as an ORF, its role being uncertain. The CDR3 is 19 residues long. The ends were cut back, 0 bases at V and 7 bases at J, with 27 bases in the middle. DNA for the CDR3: TGCGCCAGCAGTCAATCATCCCGACCCCCACAGGGCCCAACGGGTGGCTACACCTTC. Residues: CASSQSSRPPQGPTGGYTF.

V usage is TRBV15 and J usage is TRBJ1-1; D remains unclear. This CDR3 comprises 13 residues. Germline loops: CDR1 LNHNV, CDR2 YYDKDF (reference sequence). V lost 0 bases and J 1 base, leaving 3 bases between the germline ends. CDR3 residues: CATSRDGNTEAFF. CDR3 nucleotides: TGTGCCACCAGCAGAGACGGGAACACTGAAGCTTTCTTT.

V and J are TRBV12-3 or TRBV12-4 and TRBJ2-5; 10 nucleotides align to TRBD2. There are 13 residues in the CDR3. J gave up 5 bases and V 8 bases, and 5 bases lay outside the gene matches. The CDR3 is CASGLADWETQYF. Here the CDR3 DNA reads TGTGCCAGCGGACTAGCGGATTGGGAGACCCAGTACTTC.

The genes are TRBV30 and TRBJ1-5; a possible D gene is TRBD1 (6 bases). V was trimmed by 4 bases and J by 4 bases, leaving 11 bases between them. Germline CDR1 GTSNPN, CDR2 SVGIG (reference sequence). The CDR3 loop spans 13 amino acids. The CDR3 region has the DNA TGTGCCTGGACGATACAGGGAAATCAGCCCCAGCATTTT. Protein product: CAWTIQGNQPQHF. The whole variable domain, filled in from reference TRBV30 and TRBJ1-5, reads SQTIHQWPATLVQPVGSPLSLECTVEGTSNPNLYWYRQAAGRGLQLLFYSVGIGQISSEVPQNLSASRPQDRQFILSSKKLLLSDSGFYLCAWTIQGNQPQHFGDGTRLSIL.

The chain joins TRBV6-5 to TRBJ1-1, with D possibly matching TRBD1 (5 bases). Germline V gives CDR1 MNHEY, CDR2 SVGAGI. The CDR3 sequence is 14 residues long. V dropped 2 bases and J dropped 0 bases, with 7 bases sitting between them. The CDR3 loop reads CASSYRGLNTEAFF. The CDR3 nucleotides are TGTGCCAGCAGTTACCGGGGGTTGAACACTGAAGCTTTCTTT.

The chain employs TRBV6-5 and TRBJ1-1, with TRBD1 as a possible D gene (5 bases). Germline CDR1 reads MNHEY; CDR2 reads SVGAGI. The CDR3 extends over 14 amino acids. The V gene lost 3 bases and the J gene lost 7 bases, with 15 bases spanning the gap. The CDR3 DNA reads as TGTGCCAGCAGTTATCGGGGGGGTGCCTTTGAAGCTTTCTTT. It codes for CASSYRGGAFEAFF.